The 6 T cell receptor beta chains below come from one sample, sequenced in a study of T cell repertoires in cytomegalovirus infection. TCRdb reanalysed the reads using MiXCR and keeps one entry per CDR3 protein. In the table there are about 680,000 distinct CDR3 sequences, 20% to 25% of which are singletons. Material: CD8+ T cells from PBMCs. Receptor source: a human donor in good health (CMV status not recorded). Some clones in this sample may be carry-over from other donors' samples.

This clonotype was observed a few times. The chain recombines TRBV14 with TRBJ2-5; TRBD2 matches at 10 bases. The CDR3 covers 14 residues. Germline CDR1 SGHDN, CDR2 FVKESK. V gave up 2 bases and J gave up 4 bases; unmatched junction bases: 1. For the CDR3, the DNA is TGTGCCAGCAGCCAAAGACTAGCGGGAGAGACCCAGTACTTC. It is translated as CASSQRLAGETQYF. Full variable domain (rest looked up from reference TRBV14 and TRBJ2-5): EAGVTQFPSHSVIEKGQTVTLRCDPISGHDNLYWYRRVMGKEIKFLLHFVKESKQDESGMPNNRFLAERTGGTYSTLKVQPAELEDSGVYFCASSQRLAGETQYFGPGTRLLVL.

This chain joins TRBV6-2 or TRBV6-3 and TRBJ1-1, with D possibly being TRBD1 (6 bases). CDR3 length: 13 amino acids. Germline CDR1 and CDR2: MNHEY and SVGEGT. The V and J ends lost 1 base and 10 bases respectively, with 13 bases between them. CDR3 loop: CASSYFGGAGAFF. Written as DNA, the CDR3 is TGTGCCAGCAGTTACTTCGGGGGGGCAGGAGCTTTCTTT.

The V gene is TRBV16, the J gene TRBJ1-1; 7 bases match TRBD1. With V trimmed by 1 base and J by 1 base, 6 bases remained unmatched. Germline V lookup: CDR1 KGHSY, CDR2 FQNENV. This CDR3 comprises 16 residues. CDR3 sequence (DNA): TGTGCCAGCAGCCAATGGGACAGCCCAGAGAACACTGAAGCTTTCTTT. Protein product: CASSQWDSPENTEAFF.

Regarding this clonotype: A read error may explain this, as a much larger clone is one base away. V is TRBV7-4 and J is TRBJ1-5, with 10 bases aligning to TRBD1. The CDR3 extends over 17 amino acids. With V trimmed by 3 bases and J by 0 bases, 5 bases remained unmatched. Germline lookup yields CDR1 SGHVT and CDR2 SQSDAQ. The CDR3 DNA reads as TGTGCCAGCAGCTTCGGGACAGGGGACCCTAGCAATCAGCCCCAGCATTTT. This translates into CASSFGTGDPSNQPQHF.

In this sample, this clonotype turned up a few times. The chain joins TRBV19 to TRBJ1-5, with D unclear. The CDR3 length is 15 residues. V dropped 8 bases and J dropped 11 bases, with 25 bases sitting between them. Germline V gives CDR1 LNHDA, CDR2 SQIVND (reference sequence). Written as DNA, the CDR3 is TGTGCCAGTCGCGCCCCTGACGCCTGGGATCAAGCCCAGCATTTT. Translation gives CASRAPDAWDQAQHF.

This clonotype was counted ten times or more. V usage is TRBV6-1 and J usage is TRBJ1-1; D call uncertain. Trimming cost V 1 base and J 2 bases, with 8 bases left between them. This CDR3 is built from 14 residues. Germline-derived CDR1 and CDR2 are MNHNS and SASEGT. CDR3 sequence: CASSEVRSNTEAFF. The CDR3 nucleotides read TGTGCCAGCAGTGAAGTCAGATCAAACACTGAAGCTTTCTTT.